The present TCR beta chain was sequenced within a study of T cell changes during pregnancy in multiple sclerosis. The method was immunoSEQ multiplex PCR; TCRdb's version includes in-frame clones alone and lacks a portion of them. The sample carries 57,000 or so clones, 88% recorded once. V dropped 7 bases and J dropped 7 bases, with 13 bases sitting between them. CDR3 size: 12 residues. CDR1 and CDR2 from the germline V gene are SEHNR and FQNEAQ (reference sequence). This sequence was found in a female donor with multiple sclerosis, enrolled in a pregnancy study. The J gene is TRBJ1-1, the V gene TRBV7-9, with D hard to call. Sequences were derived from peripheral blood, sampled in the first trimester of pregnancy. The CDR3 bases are TGTGCCAGCACCCCCCCGGGTAATGAAGCTTTCTTT. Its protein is CASTPPGNEAFF.